This is a list of T cell receptor beta chains from one sample in a study of PD-1 blockade in classical Hodgkin lymphoma. Clones were read by immunoSEQ multiplex PCR, and TCRdb kept only the in-frame ones, dropping some. The table lists tens of thousands of clones, roughly 80% of them singletons. Sequencing used peripheral blood mononuclear cells (PBMCs), obtained before the second cycle of nivolumab. These receptors were taken from a human donor with classical Hodgkin lymphoma. CDR3s include the opening cysteine and the closing phenylalanine or tryptophan. Each record gives: D gene, V gene, J gene, clone size, CDR3 protein, CDR3 DNA. A D gene is named only where the DNA matches it firmly. Clone size is stated in some rows and not others, as once, few, many or a class when expanded.

D: TRBD1
V: TRBV9
J: TRBJ2-2
size: -
CDR3: CASSPGQGRTGELFF
DNA: TGTGCCAGCAGTCCGGGACAGGGTCGAACCGGGGAGCTGTTTTTT

D: TRBD1
V: TRBV7-3
J: TRBJ2-2
size: few
CDR3: CASSLTGRTGELFF
DNA: TGTGCCAGCAGCTTGACAGGGCGCACCGGGGAGCTGTTTTTT

D: TRBD2
V: TRBV5-1
J: TRBJ2-3
size: -
CDR3: CASSPRGDTDTQYF
DNA: TGCGCCAGCAGCCCCCGGGGGGACACAGATACGCAGTATTTT

D: -
V: TRBV11-1
J: TRBJ2-2
size: -
CDR3: CASSSLTVGELFF
DNA: TGTGCCAGCAGCTCCCTTACGGTCGGGGAGCTGTTTTTT

D: -
V: TRBV5-1
J: TRBJ2-2
size: -
CDR3: CASSSDRPMAGELFF
DNA: TGCGCCAGCAGCTCCGACAGGCCCATGGCCGGGGAGCTGTTTTTT

D: TRBD2
V: TRBV5-1
J: TRBJ2-7
size: -
CDR3: CASSLVASGGASSYEQYF
DNA: TGCGCCAGCAGCTTGGTTGCTAGCGGGGGGGCCAGCTCCTACGAGCAGTACTTC

D: TRBD1
V: TRBV6-5
J: TRBJ1-6
size: few
CDR3: CASSPGGARGSPLHF
DNA: TGTGCCAGCAGTCCAGGGGGCGCGAGGGGTTCACCCCTCCACTTT

D: -
V: TRBV5-1
J: TRBJ1-2
size: -
CDR3: CASKASLTANYGYTF
DNA: TGCGCCAGCAAGGCCTCCCTGACAGCTAACTATGGCTACACCTTC

D: TRBD1
V: TRBV11-2
J: TRBJ2-3
size: once
CDR3: CASSFRGLTDTQYF
DNA: TGTGCCAGCAGCTTCAGGGGGCTAACAGATACGCAGTATTTT

D: -
V: TRBV27
J: TRBJ2-2
size: once
CDR3: CASSPLLNTGELFF
DNA: TGTGCCAGCAGCCCCTTATTGAACACCGGGGAGCTGTTTTTT

D: -
V: TRBV10-3
J: TRBJ1-1
size: -
CDR3: CAISEVTTVMNTEAFF
DNA: TGTGCCATCAGTGAAGTAACAACAGTCATGAACACTGAAGCTTTCTTT

D: -
V: TRBV6-5
J: TRBJ1-4
size: -
CDR3: CASRQRQEWNEKLFF
DNA: TGTGCCAGCAGACAGAGACAGGAATGGAATGAAAAACTGTTTTTT

D: -
V: TRBV10-2
J: TRBJ2-2
size: -
CDR3: CASGRQNTGELFF
DNA: TGCGCCAGCGGGAGACAGAACACCGGGGAGCTGTTTTTT

D: -
V: TRBV5-6
J: TRBJ2-3
size: -
CDR3: CASSWGQDTQYF
DNA: TGTGCCAGCAGCTGGGGTCAAGATACGCAGTATTTT

D: TRBD1
V: TRBV5-3
J: TRBJ1-1
size: -
CDR3: CARSILDREAFF
DNA: TGTGCCAGAAGCATTTTGGACAGGGAAGCTTTCTTT

D: TRBD1
V: TRBV6-5
J: TRBJ2-5
size: -
CDR3: CASSYTRTGMETQYF
DNA: TGTGCCAGCAGTTACACCCGGACAGGGATGGAGACCCAGTACTTC

D: TRBD1
V: TRBV5-5
J: TRBJ1-5
size: -
CDR3: CASSLTGGSSNQPQHF
DNA: TGTGCCAGCAGCTTGACAGGGGGTAGTAGCAATCAGCCCCAGCATTTT

D: -
V: TRBV4-3
J: TRBJ2-3
size: once
CDR3: CASSQRLDPDTQYF
DNA: TGCGCCAGCAGCCAACGTCTAGATCCAGATACGCAGTATTTT

D: -
V: TRBV10-3
J: TRBJ1-6
size: -
CDR3: CAISESRQLSSYNSPLHF
DNA: TGTGCCATCAGTGAGTCAAGACAGCTTAGCTCCTATAATTCACCCCTCCACTTT

D: -
V: TRBV28
J: TRBJ1-5
size: -
CDR3: CAISTGGGNQPQHF
DNA: TGTGCCATTTCCACCGGGGGGGGAAATCAGCCCCAGCATTTT

D: -
V: TRBV2
J: TRBJ2-3
size: -
CDR3: CASITRGGRTDTQYF
DNA: TGTGCCAGCATCACGAGGGGTGGACGCACAGATACGCAGTATTTT

D: -
V: TRBV7-8
J: TRBJ2-3
size: -
CDR3: CASSLVGGSTDTQYF
DNA: TGTGCCAGCAGCTTAGTGGGCGGGAGCACAGATACGCAGTATTTT

D: TRBD1
V: TRBV6-5
J: TRBJ2-7
size: -
CDR3: CASTGTGASYEQYF
DNA: TGTGCCAGCACCGGGACAGGGGCATCCTACGAGCAGTACTTC

D: -
V: TRBV5-4
J: TRBJ2-1
size: -
CDR3: CASSLEGSSYNEQFF
DNA: TGTGCCAGCAGCTTGGAAGGGAGCTCCTACAATGAGCAGTTCTTC

D: TRBD2
V: TRBV6-1
J: TRBJ2-3
size: -
CDR3: CASSGTSGAHTDTQYF
DNA: TGTGCCAGCAGTGGGACTAGCGGGGCCCACACAGATACGCAGTATTTT

D: -
V: TRBV7-8
J: TRBJ2-1
size: once
CDR3: CASNLRAHNEQFF
DNA: TGTGCCAGCAACCTCAGGGCCCACAATGAGCAGTTCTTC

D: -
V: TRBV2
J: TRBJ1-2
size: -
CDR3: CASRRQVANYGYTF
DNA: TGTGCCAGCAGAAGACAGGTAGCTAACTATGGCTACACCTTC